The rows below give T cell receptor beta chains drawn from one sample of a study of blood T cell repertoires in COVID-19. Sequenced by immunoSEQ multiplex PCR; TCRdb stores in-frame clones only, minus some. This table has 270,000 or so clones, around nine tenths appearing once. Sequenced: PBMCs or T cells enriched from blood (not recorded which). All receptors come from a woman aged 18-29 years who had recovered from COVID-19. Both conserved end residues are part of each CDR3. The order of the fields is V gene, D gene, J gene, CDR3 DNA, CDR3 protein. The D gene is left open where the match is weak.

V gene: TRBV6-5; D gene: .; J gene: TRBJ1-1; CDR3 DNA: TGTGCCAGCAGTTACTTTGAGGGTTCGGGAGCTTTCTTT; CDR3 protein: CASSYFEGSGAFF
V gene: TRBV10-3; D gene: .; J gene: TRBJ2-7; CDR3 DNA: TGTGCCACTAAGGACACGACTTTCTACGAGCAGTACTTC; CDR3 protein: CATKDTTFYEQYF
V gene: TRBV19; D gene: TRBD1; J gene: TRBJ2-2; CDR3 DNA: TGTGCCAGTAGAGACAAGGGGGGACAGGCGAACACCGGGGAGCTGTTTTTT; CDR3 protein: CASRDKGGQANTGELFF
V gene: TRBV6-6; D gene: .; J gene: TRBJ1-2; CDR3 DNA: TGTGCCAGCAGAGTCGGGGTCGACTATGGCTACACCTTC; CDR3 protein: CASRVGVDYGYTF
V gene: TRBV30; D gene: .; J gene: TRBJ2-7; CDR3 DNA: TGTGCCTGGAGTGTACGTGGACTAAGGGTTTACGAGCAGTACTTC; CDR3 protein: CAWSVRGLRVYEQYF
V gene: TRBV30; D gene: TRBD1; J gene: TRBJ1-6; CDR3 DNA: TGTGCCTGGAGTCGGGACAGGGAACCTTATAATTCACCCCTCCACTTT; CDR3 protein: CAWSRDREPYNSPLHF
V gene: TRBV30; D gene: TRBD1; J gene: TRBJ1-2; CDR3 DNA: TGTGCCTGGAGTGGAACGACAGGGGGCATAAGGGGCTACACCTTC; CDR3 protein: CAWSGTTGGIRGYTF
V gene: TRBV18; D gene: .; J gene: TRBJ1-1; CDR3 DNA: TGTGCCAGCTCCCCGGCGGGGTCGAACACTGAAGCTTTCTTT; CDR3 protein: CASSPAGSNTEAFF
V gene: TRBV20-1; D gene: .; J gene: TRBJ1-2; CDR3 DNA: TGCAGTGCCTCTCCTAACTATGGCTACACCTTC; CDR3 protein: CSASPNYGYTF
V gene: TRBV6-6; D gene: .; J gene: TRBJ1-2; CDR3 DNA: TGTGCCAGCAGTTACGCCTGGGGCAGGGAAGATGGCTACACCTTC; CDR3 protein: CASSYAWGREDGYTF
V gene: TRBV7-6; D gene: .; J gene: TRBJ1-5; CDR3 DNA: TGTGCCAGCAGCTTAGGAGAGAATCAGCCCCAGCATTTT; CDR3 protein: CASSLGENQPQHF
V gene: TRBV4-3; D gene: .; J gene: TRBJ2-2; CDR3 DNA: TGCGCCAGCAGCCACAGACTAGACTACACCGGGGAGCTGTTTTTT; CDR3 protein: CASSHRLDYTGELFF
V gene: TRBV14; D gene: .; J gene: TRBJ1-2; CDR3 DNA: TGTGCCAGCAGCTACGGTACAGGGATCTATGGCTACACCTTC; CDR3 protein: CASSYGTGIYGYTF
V gene: TRBV11-2; D gene: .; J gene: TRBJ2-6; CDR3 DNA: TGTGCCAGCAGCCCCCACCCGGTCGTATCTGGGGCCAACGTCCTGACTTTC; CDR3 protein: CASSPHPVVSGANVLTF
V gene: TRBV2; D gene: TRBD2; J gene: TRBJ2-7; CDR3 DNA: TGTGCCAGCAGGAGCGGGGTTGCCTACGAGCAGTACTTC; CDR3 protein: CASRSGVAYEQYF
V gene: TRBV6-5; D gene: TRBD2; J gene: TRBJ2-5; CDR3 DNA: TGTGCCAGCAGTTACGGAGGGACTAGCCTAGAGACCCAGTACTTC; CDR3 protein: CASSYGGTSLETQYF
V gene: TRBV5-4; D gene: .; J gene: TRBJ1-1; CDR3 DNA: TGTGCCAGCAGCCTAGCCGGGGGGGGTCTCCTAGGTGGCACTGAAGCTTTCTTT; CDR3 protein: CASSLAGGGLLGGTEAFF
V gene: TRBV2; D gene: .; J gene: TRBJ1-1; CDR3 DNA: TGTGCCAGCAGCGGGTCAGGGAGGACTGAAGCTTTCTTT; CDR3 protein: CASSGSGRTEAFF
V gene: TRBV4-3; D gene: TRBD2; J gene: TRBJ2-7; CDR3 DNA: TGCGCCAGCAGCTCGGTAGCGGGGCACTACGAGCAGTACTTC; CDR3 protein: CASSSVAGHYEQYF
V gene: TRBV25-1; D gene: .; J gene: TRBJ2-7; CDR3 DNA: TGTGCCAGCAGTCCTAGGGGGGGAACCTACGAGCAGTACTTC; CDR3 protein: CASSPRGGTYEQYF
V gene: TRBV4-3; D gene: .; J gene: TRBJ1-2; CDR3 DNA: TGCGCCAGCAGCCAAGACCAGGGCGGCTATGGCTACACCTTC; CDR3 protein: CASSQDQGGYGYTF
V gene: TRBV9; D gene: .; J gene: TRBJ2-1; CDR3 DNA: TGTGCCAGCAGCCCCATCATTCAGGGGTCATACAATGAGCAGTTCTTC; CDR3 protein: CASSPIIQGSYNEQFF
V gene: TRBV18; D gene: TRBD1; J gene: TRBJ2-1; CDR3 DNA: TGTGCCAGCTCACCACCGGGGACAGGGACATACAATGAGCAGTTCTTC; CDR3 protein: CASSPPGTGTYNEQFF
V gene: TRBV3-1/TRBV3-2; D gene: .; J gene: TRBJ1-2; CDR3 DNA: TGTGCCAGCAGCCAAGTTATAGCCAGTGCTAACTATGGCTACACCTTC; CDR3 protein: CASSQVIASANYGYTF
V gene: TRBV7-9; D gene: TRBD1; J gene: TRBJ1-5; CDR3 DNA: TGTGCCAGCAGCTTAGAGACAGGGCTCTATAGCAATCAGCCCCAGCATTTT; CDR3 protein: CASSLETGLYSNQPQHF
V gene: TRBV7-9; D gene: .; J gene: TRBJ1-5; CDR3 DNA: TGTGCCAGCAGCTTAGAACGTGGAGATCAGCCCCAGCATTTT; CDR3 protein: CASSLERGDQPQHF
V gene: TRBV18; D gene: .; J gene: TRBJ1-1; CDR3 DNA: TGTGCCAGCTCACCACTCGGTTTTGCTTGGACTGAAGCTTTCTTT; CDR3 protein: CASSPLGFAWTEAFF
V gene: TRBV30; D gene: TRBD2; J gene: TRBJ2-7; CDR3 DNA: TGTGCCTGGAGGCTATCGCTGATCCTTAGCGGGAGGAACTACGAGCAGTACTTC; CDR3 protein: CAWRLSLILSGRNYEQYF